Sequencing of this T cell receptor (beta chain) was carried out in a study of T cell responses to AZD1222 COVID-19 vaccine. Overall study context: Pooled samples include second doses given at about 4 or 12 weeks.

This clone was seen just once. Antigen unknown. Assay: immunoSEQ multiplex PCR; the TCRdb copy retains only in-frame clones and omits some. The data hold around 150,000 clones, with about four fifths observed a single time. Study observations and caveats: Two doses of AZD1222 preceded a rise in Spike-specific TCR breadth and depth. Recipients of AZD1222 seropositive at baseline numbered only 5 to 7. No repertoire was sampled before or during the peak T cell response, only after it.

The V end was cut by 2 bases, the J end by 0 bases, with 13 bases between. Per the germline V gene, CDR1 is LNHNV and CDR2 is YYDKDF (reference sequence). The CDR3 consists of 16 residues. Source: peripheral blood, taken on day 0 of AZD1222 vaccination. The rearrangement uses TRBV15 and TRBJ1-1, with D perhaps TRBD1 (5 bases). This clonotype was sampled from an adult in good health. CDR3 nucleotides: TGTGCCACCAGCAGACCCGCGGGGACGGTGAACACTGAAGCTTTCTTT. Its protein product is CATSRPAGTVNTEAFF.